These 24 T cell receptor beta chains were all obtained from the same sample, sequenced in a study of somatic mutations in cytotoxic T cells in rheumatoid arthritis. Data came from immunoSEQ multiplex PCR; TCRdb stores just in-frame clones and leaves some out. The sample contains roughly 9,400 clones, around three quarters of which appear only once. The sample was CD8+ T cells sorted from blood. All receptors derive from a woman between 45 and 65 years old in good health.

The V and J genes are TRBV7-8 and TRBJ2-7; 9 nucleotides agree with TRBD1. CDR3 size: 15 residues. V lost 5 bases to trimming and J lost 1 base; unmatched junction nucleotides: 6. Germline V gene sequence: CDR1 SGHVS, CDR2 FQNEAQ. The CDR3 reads CASSPGTGRSYEQYF. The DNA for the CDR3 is TGTGCCAGCAGCCCAGGGACAGGGAGGTCCTACGAGCAGTACTTC.

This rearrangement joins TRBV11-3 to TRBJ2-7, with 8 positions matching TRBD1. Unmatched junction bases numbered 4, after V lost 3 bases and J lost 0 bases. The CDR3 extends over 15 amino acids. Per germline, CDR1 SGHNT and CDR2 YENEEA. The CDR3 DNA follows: TGTGCCAGCAGCTTCTGGACAGGGAGCTCCTACGAGCAGTACTTC. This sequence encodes CASSFWTGSSYEQYF.

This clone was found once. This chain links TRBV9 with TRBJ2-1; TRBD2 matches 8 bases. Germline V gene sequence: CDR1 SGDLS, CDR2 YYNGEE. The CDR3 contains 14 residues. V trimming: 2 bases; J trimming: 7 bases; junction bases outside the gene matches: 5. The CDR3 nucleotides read TGTGCCAGCAGCGTCGGGGGGGGCACGAATGAGCAGTTCTTC. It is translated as CASSVGGGTNEQFF.

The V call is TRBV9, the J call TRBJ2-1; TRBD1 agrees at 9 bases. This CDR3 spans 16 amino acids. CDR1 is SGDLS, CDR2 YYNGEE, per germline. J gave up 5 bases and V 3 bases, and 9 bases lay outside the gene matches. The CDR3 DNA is TGTGCCAGCAGCGGTATGACAGGGGGTTACGACAATGAGCAGTTCTTC. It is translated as CASSGMTGGYDNEQFF. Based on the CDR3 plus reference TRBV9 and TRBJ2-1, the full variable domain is DSGVTQTPKHLITATGQRVTLRCSPRSGDLSVYWYQQSLDQGLQFLIQYYNGEERAKGNILERFSAQQFPDLHSELNLSSLELGDSALYFCASSGMTGGYDNEQFFGPGTRLTVL.

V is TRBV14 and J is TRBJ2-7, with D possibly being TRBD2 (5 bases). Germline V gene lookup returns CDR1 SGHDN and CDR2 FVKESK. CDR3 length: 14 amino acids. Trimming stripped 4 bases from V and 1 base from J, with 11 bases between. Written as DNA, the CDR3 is TGTGCCAGCAGCCCATCTGAGGGTTCCTACGAGCAGTACTTC. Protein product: CASSPSEGSYEQYF.

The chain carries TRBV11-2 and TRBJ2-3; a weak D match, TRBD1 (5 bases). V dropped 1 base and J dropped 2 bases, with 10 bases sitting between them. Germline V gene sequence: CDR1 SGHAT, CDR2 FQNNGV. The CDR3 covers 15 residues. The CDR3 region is CASSLVGADTDTQYF. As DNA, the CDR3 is TGTGCCAGCAGCTTAGTAGGGGCTGACACAGATACGCAGTATTTT.

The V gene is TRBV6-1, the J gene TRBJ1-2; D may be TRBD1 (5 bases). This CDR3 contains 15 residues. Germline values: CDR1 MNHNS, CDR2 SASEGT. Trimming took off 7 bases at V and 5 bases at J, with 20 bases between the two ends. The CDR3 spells CASTPWGDGYYGYTF. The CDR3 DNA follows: TGTGCCAGCACCCCCTGGGGGGACGGGTATTATGGCTACACCTTC.

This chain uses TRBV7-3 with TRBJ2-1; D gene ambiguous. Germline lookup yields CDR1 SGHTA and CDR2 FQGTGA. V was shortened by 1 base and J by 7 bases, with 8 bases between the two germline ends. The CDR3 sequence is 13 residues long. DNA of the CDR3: TGTGCCAGCAGCTTAAGTCATAGTAATGAGCAGTTCTTC. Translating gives CASSLSHSNEQFF.

The CDR3 reads CASSRDTTTMRTGELFF. The CDR3 nucleotides read TGTGCCAGCTCACGGGACACCACAACGATGAGGACCGGGGAGCTGTTTTTT. The chain is built from TRBV18 and TRBJ2-2, with D perhaps TRBD1 (6 bases). V was cut by 4 bases and J by 5 bases, with 20 bases left in between. The CDR3 has 17 amino acids. Germline V lookup: CDR1 KGHSH, CDR2 LQKENI. The entire variable domain, with the rest obtained from reference TRBV18 and TRBJ2-2, is as follows: NAGVMQNPRHLVRRRGQEARLRCSPMKGHSHVYWYRQLPEEGLKFMVYLQKENIIDESGMPKERFSAEFPKEGPSILRIQQVVRGDSAAYFCASSRDTTTMRTGELFFGEGSRLTVL.

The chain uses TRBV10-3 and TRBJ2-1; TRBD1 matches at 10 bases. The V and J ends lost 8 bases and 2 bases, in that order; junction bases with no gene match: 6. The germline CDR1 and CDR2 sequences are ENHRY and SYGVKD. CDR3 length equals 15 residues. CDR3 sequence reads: CAIGSGTGAYNEQFF. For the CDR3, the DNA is TGTGCCATCGGCTCCGGGACAGGGGCCTACAATGAGCAGTTCTTC.

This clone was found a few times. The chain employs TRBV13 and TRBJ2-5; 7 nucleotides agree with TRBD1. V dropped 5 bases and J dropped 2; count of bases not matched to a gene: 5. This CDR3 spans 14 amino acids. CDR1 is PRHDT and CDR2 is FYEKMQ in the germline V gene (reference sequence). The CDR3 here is CASSPRTGQETQYF. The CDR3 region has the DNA TGTGCCAGCAGCCCTCGGACAGGACAAGAGACCCAGTACTTC. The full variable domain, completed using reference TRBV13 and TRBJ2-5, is AAGVIQSPRHLIKEKRETATLKCYPIPRHDTVYWYQQGPGQDPQFLISFYEKMQSDKGSIPDRFSAQQFSDYHSELNMSSLELGDSALYFCASSPRTGQETQYFGPGTRLLVL.

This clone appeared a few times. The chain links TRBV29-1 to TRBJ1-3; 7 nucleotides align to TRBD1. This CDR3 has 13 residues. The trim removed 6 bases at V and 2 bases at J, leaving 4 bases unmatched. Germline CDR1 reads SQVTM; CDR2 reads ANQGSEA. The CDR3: CSVDTGAGNTIYF. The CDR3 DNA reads TGCAGCGTAGACACAGGGGCTGGAAACACCATATATTTT.

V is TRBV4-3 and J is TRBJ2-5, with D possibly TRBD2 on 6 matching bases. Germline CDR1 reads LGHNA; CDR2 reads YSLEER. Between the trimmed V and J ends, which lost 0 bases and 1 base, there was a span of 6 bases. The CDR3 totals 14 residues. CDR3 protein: CASSQEGGQETQYF. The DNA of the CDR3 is TGCGCCAGCAGCCAAGAGGGGGGCCAAGAGACCCAGTACTTC.

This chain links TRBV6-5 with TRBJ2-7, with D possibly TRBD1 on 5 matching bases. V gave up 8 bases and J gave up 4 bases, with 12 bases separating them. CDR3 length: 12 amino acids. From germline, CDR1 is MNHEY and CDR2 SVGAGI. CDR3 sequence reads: CASGRQGYEQYF. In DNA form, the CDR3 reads TGTGCCAGCGGGCGGCAGGGTTACGAGCAGTACTTC.

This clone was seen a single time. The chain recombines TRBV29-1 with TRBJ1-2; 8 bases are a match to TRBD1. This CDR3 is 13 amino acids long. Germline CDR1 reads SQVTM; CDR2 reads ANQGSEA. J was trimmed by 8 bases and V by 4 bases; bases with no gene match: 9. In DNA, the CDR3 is TGCAGCGTTGTTCCGCAGGGGGCGGCCGGCTACACCTTC. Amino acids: CSVVPQGAAGYTF.

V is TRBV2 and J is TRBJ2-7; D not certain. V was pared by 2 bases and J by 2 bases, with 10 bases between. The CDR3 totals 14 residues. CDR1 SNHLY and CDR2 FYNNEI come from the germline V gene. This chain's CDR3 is CASSELNLPYEQYF. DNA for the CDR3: TGTGCCAGCAGTGAACTAAACCTTCCCTACGAGCAGTACTTC.

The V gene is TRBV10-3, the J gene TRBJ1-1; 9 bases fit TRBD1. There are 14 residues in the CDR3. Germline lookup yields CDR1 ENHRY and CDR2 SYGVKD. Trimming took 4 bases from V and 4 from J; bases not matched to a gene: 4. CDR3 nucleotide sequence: TGTGCCATCAGTGGGGGACAGGGACGCACTGAAGCTTTCTTT. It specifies CAISGGQGRTEAFF.

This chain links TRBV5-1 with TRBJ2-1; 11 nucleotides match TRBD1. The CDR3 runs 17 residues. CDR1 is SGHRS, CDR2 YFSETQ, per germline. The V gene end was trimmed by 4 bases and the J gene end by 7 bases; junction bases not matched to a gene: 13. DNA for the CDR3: TGCGCCAGCAGCCCCGGACAGGGGGCGCATCAGGCGAATGAGCAGTTCTTC. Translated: CASSPGQGAHQANEQFF.

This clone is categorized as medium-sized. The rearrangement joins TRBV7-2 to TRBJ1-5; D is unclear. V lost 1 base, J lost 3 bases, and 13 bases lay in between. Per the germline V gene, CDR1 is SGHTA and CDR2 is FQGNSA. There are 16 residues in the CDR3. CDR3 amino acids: CASSLVVGGLNQPQHF. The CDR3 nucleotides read TGTGCCAGCAGCTTAGTGGTTGGAGGGCTCAATCAGCCCCAGCATTTT.

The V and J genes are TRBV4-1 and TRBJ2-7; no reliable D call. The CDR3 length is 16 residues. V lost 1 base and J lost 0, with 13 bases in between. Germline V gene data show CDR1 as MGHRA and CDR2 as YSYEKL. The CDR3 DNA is TGCGCCAGCAGCCAAGTCGGGTCGCCGTCCTCCTACGAGCAGTACTTC. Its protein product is CASSQVGSPSSYEQYF.

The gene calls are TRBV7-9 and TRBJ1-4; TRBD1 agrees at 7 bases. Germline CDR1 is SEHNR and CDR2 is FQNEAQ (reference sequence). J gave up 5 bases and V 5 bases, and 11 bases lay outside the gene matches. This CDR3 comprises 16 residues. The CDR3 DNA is TGTGCCAGCAGCCACAGGGACAGCGGAATAAATGAAAAACTGTTTTTT. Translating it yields CASSHRDSGINEKLFF.

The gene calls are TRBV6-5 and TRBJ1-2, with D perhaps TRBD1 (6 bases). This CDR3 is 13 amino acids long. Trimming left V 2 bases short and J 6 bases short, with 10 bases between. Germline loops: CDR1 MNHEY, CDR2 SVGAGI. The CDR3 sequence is CASSYPGGNGYTF. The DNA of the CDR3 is TGTGCCAGCAGTTACCCGGGGGGCAATGGCTACACCTTC.

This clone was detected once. As DNA, the CDR3 is TGTGCCAGCAGCAAAGGTGAGGTAGCGGGGAGCACAGATACGCAGTATTTT. Translating gives CASSKGEVAGSTDTQYF. V usage is TRBV21-1 and J usage is TRBJ2-3; the DNA was not compared with TRBD2, the D call given in the table. TRBV21-1 is a pseudogene. This CDR3 has 17 residues.

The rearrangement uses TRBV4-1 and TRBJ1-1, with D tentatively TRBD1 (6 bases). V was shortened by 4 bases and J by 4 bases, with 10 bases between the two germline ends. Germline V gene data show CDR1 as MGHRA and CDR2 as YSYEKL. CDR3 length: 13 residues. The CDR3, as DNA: TGCGCCAGCAGCCCAGGGGAATTCACTGAAGCTTTCTTT. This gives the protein CASSPGEFTEAFF.